Shown below are 9 T cell receptor beta chains from a single sample sequenced in a study of blood T cells in healthy people across ages (dated by TCRdb to between 2014 and 2016). The library came from 5' RACE. The sequencer was an Illumina HiSeq 2500. The second PCR ran for about 6 to 12 cycles and used a J-beta primer mix along with a sample-barcoded 5' primer. TCRdb reprocessed the public reads (quality trimming at Q25 with fastp, clone calling with MiXCR) and kept in-frame beta chains. Rows merge per CDR3 protein into single entries with the most common DNA and genes. In this sample the table shows hundreds of thousands of distinct CDR3 sequences, over 40% of which occur a single time. The top ten hold 13% of the sample. The sequenced sample consisted of blood. Every receptor here comes from a woman over 75 in good health.

The chain combines TRBV7-2 with TRBJ2-4; D ambiguous. Germline assignment: CDR1 SGHTA and CDR2 FQGNSA. The CDR3 spans 14 residues. Trimming removed 6 bases from V and 0 bases from J, with 9 bases in between. CDR3 nucleotides: TGTGCCAGCAGATACGACCTAGCCAAAAACATTCAGTACTTC. Its protein product is CASRYDLAKNIQYF.

CDR3: CASSLDPHEQYF. In nucleotides, the CDR3 is TGTGCCAGCAGCCTTGATCCCCACGAGCAGTACTTC. The chain is built from TRBV7-2 and TRBJ2-5; D ambiguous. The tail of the sequence fits TRBJ2-7 better, so the J call may be wrong. Germline loops: CDR1 SGHTA, CDR2 FQGNSA. The CDR3 loop spans 12 amino acids.

This chain links TRBV5-1 with TRBJ2-4; no reliable D call. The CDR3 runs 13 residues. Trimming pared 1 base from V and 5 bases from J, leaving 7 bases between. Germline V gene data show CDR1 as SGHRS and CDR2 as YFSETQ. The DNA of the CDR3 is TGCGCCAGCAGCTTGTCCGGCGAAAACATTCAGTACTTC. Encoded protein: CASSLSGENIQYF.

A note on this clonotype: Germline is not matched at one junction end, which may reflect a read error. The chain combines TRBV27 with TRBJ2-1, with D tentatively TRBD2 (6 bases). Germline V lookup: CDR1 MNHEY, CDR2 SMNVEV (reference sequence). This CDR3 comprises 13 residues. DNA of the CDR3: TGTGTCAGCAGTGGGGATAGCGGCAATGAGCAGTTCTTC. It codes for CVSSGDSGNEQFF.

CDR3 coding DNA: TGTGCCAGCAGCCAAGATCCGAAACGAGGCCTCCACTTT. Its protein product is CASSQDPKRGLHF. V gene TRBV3-1 combines with J gene TRBJ1-6; D is unclear. V was cut by 0 bases and J by 15 bases, with 12 bases left in between. The CDR3 length is 13 residues. Germline CDR1 reads LGHDT; CDR2 reads YNNKEL (reference sequence).

The chain joins TRBV27 to TRBJ2-3; D is perhaps TRBD1 (6 bases). This CDR3 contains 16 residues. Per the germline V gene, CDR1 is MNHEY and CDR2 is SMNVEV (reference sequence). Trimming took off 5 bases at V and 1 base at J, with 16 bases between the two ends. CDR3 residues: CASSPRQDRRTDTQYF. The CDR3 DNA sequence: TGTGCCAGCAGTCCTCGACAGGACCGGCGCACAGATACGCAGTATTTT.

About this clonotype: This could be a read error, since a much larger clone is one nucleotide away. The gene calls are TRBV5-1 and TRBJ2-5; 8 bases fit TRBD2. The CDR3 consists of 17 residues. Trimming cost V 2 bases and J 11 bases; bases outside gene matches: 20. Germline V gene lookup returns CDR1 SGHRS and CDR2 YFSETQ. The CDR3 region is CASSFSAGTRYYNEQYF. CDR3 bases: TGCGCCAGCAGCTTTTCGGCCGGGACTAGGTACTACAATGAGCAGTACTTC.

With respect to this clonotype: Because it lacks the conserved phenylalanine or tryptophan at the end, this CDR3 is likely a read error. This chain uses TRBV7-2 with TRBJ2-4, with 7 nucleotides matching TRBD2. The better agreement between TRBJ2-7 and the DNA end casts doubt on the J call. The CDR3 sequence is 14 residues long. Germline CDR1 and CDR2: SGHTA and FQGNSA. The CDR3 region has the DNA TGTGCCAGCAGCGGTAGCGGGCCCCCCTACGAGCAGTACTTA. Amino acid sequence: CASSGSGPPYEQYL.

The genes are TRBV12-3 or TRBV12-4 and TRBJ2-2; no clear D gene. The CDR3 is made up of 13 amino acids. V shed 10 bases and J shed 0 bases, with 9 bases lying between them. CDR3 in DNA: TGTGCCACGGGCCTCTCGAACACCGGGGAGCTGTTTTTT. This codes for CATGLSNTGELFF.